This T cell receptor (beta chain) came from a study of T cells in tuberculosis. About the research overall: In South Africa, adults with active tuberculosis were compared with IGRA-negative and latently infected IGRA-positive adolescents. Samples predate treatment or fall within its first 7 days.

From germline, CDR1 is SGHTA and CDR2 FQGNSA. The CDR3 spans 14 residues. Trimming removed 6 bases at V and 0 bases at J, with 10 bases between. The protocol was immunoSEQ multiplex PCR, while the TCRdb copy is restricted to in-frame clones and leaves out a portion. The table lists under 35,000 clones, about 90% of them singletons. On this clone itself: What it binds is unknown.

Study-level findings and limits: The TCR-beta difference was not significant; alpha differences partly reflected length.

The time point: new active TB diagnosis, blood taken before or within 7 days of starting treatment. The V gene is TRBV7-2, the J gene TRBJ2-3; no reliable D call. This receptor was identified in an adult with tuberculosis. Some clones in this sample may be carry-over from other donors' samples. This specimen was PBMCs, taken at tuberculosis diagnosis. The CDR3 is CASRAAISTDTQYF. In nucleotides, the CDR3 is TGTGCCAGCAGGGCGGCGATAAGCACAGATACGCAGTATTTT.